This T cell receptor beta chain was captured by sequencing in a study of cytomegalovirus exposure and HLA in healthy donors. Across the study: The roughly 670 first-cohort repertoires shared a platform with the 120 or so validation repertoires, as reported in a later analysis.

Trimming cost V 6 bases and J 1 base; bases outside gene matches: 5. Germline loops: CDR1 MNHEY, CDR2 SVGAGI. The CDR3 covers 15 residues. The table came from immunoSEQ multiplex PCR; TCRdb's copy has only in-frame clones and leaves some out. The repertoire holds about 110,000 clones, around 90% seen once, with around 1.7% in the top ten. Concerning this clone itself: Its target is unknown.

The study's findings and limits: Specificity of a few CMV-associated chains for CMV antigens was verified in vitro. Cytomegalovirus status was reportedly diagnosed by the classifier with high specificity and sensitivity.

The TCR comes from a woman in her late teens or twenties in good health and CMV-seropositive. Sequenced: PBMCs. The genes are TRBV6-5 and TRBJ1-5, with 8 bases aligning to TRBD1. This CDR3 is CASSRQGASNQPQHF. The CDR3 DNA reads as TGTGCCAGCAGCCGGCAGGGGGCAAGCAATCAGCCCCAGCATTTT.